This entry concerns a single T cell receptor beta chain. Its recognized antigen is unknown. Base qualities are not recorded, but no much larger clone differs from it by a single base. The data were obtained in a study of shared clonotypes between healthy human individuals (dated by TCRdb to 2019 to 2021). Some background on the complete study: The cohort comprised a couple of women and a few men aged 18 to 49 years. To increase sequencing depth and limit assay-specific biases, TCR repertoire library preparation and sequencing were carried out by different laboratories using diverse techniques. Leukapheresis yielded between about 0.94 and 8.9 billion PBMCs per donor. For each donor, CD4 naive and CD4 memory were each given three plates, CD8 naive was given two plates, and CD8 memory was given one plate. To estimate repertoire size and how much clonotypes are shared between individuals, the study performed deep sequencing of blood TCR repertoires from roughly five healthy adults.

Via the germline V gene, CDR1 is MNHEY and CDR2 SVGAGI. The CDR3 goes from the cysteine to the phenylalanine over 15 residues. The CDR3 DNA has 45 bases and is translated from base 1. The junction shows trimming of 2 bases on V and 4 bases on J, and the gene matches do not reach 7 bases of it. Donors were healthy HIV-negative adults with no recently reported acute infections or vaccinations. All donors were Caucasian adults living in Nashville, Tennessee, USA. CD4+ T cells were enriched through magnetic negative selection, after which naive cells were positively selected on CD45RA and the remaining negative fraction served as the memory subset. Blood was collected by leukapheresis, and PBMCs were isolated by Ficoll-Histopaque density gradient centrifugation and then cryopreserved in liquid nitrogen vapor phase. Analytical flow cytometry was used to check the purity and quantity of every magnetically sorted T cell population. Each sorted fraction had its genomic DNA isolated and then quantified by UV absorbance on a Nanodrop 2000c.

TCR CDR3 regions were amplified from genomic DNA by multiplex PCR using the deep immunoSEQ assay. Extracted genomic DNA from each cell subset was distributed evenly across all wells of several immunoSEQ 96-well plates, and each plate was treated as a replicate. For sorted subsets, approximately 190 ng genomic DNA, equal to about 30,000 T cell genomes, was loaded into each replicate PCR. Purified libraries were measured with a Qubit 3.0 fluorometer, size-checked on a Bioanalyzer 2100, and measured again with the KAPA Library Quantification kit. A separate single-read 150-cycle Illumina NextSeq 550 flow cell was used to sequence each immunoSEQ 96-well plate. For the original study's pipeline: Because the immunoSEQ output included only junctional sequences and no quality scores, the filtering could not be the same as the filtering used for full-length reads. Sequences were annotated with PyIR, a Python wrapper for IgBLAST v1.9, using IMGT germline references to assign V/J genes and CDR3. Reads were removed for weak V/J assignments (E-value above 1e-6), missing CDR3, stop codons, out-of-frame junctions, or ambiguous translated residues. V3J clonotypes were defined as sequences sharing an identical inferred V gene, J gene, and CDR3 amino acid sequence. The percentage overlap between two repertoires was calculated by dividing the number of shared unique clonotypes by the size of the smaller repertoire. Repertoire richness was assessed with RTK rarefaction, the Chao1 estimator, and Recon v2.1 estimates of unobserved clonotypes. For all TCRbeta clonotypes obtained by the gDNA method from a few donors, generation probabilities were computed with OLGA. The clones in this table, taken by TCRdb from immuneACCESS, are in-frame only. Not every clone is retained; where verified, under half of the shortfall comes from an unresolved V gene, and the cause of the rest is unknown. The V and J calls and clone size are taken from that table; D and trimming were inferred from the DNA. A total of about 1 million clones appear in this sample, about 80% of them only once. The ten top clones hold about 1.5% of the sample.

Findings and caveats that apply to the study as a whole: Naive subsets generally had larger estimated clonotype richness than memory subsets did. Because the study included a small number of donors, the genetic and exposure-history diversity represented was limited. Only blood was sampled, and tissue TCR repertoires likely differ from those in blood. Based on pairwise subsampling, the degree of clonotype sharing among donors was expected to be affected by sequencing depth. When a handful of donors were compared, the shared fraction of clonotypes was approximately 5% for naive CD4, around 3.6% for naive CD8, about 2.4% for memory CD4, and roughly 0.4% for memory CD8. Compared with non-shared clonotypes, clonotypes shared by all four sorted-subset donors had higher generation probabilities. Incomplete sequencing was indicated by rarefaction of sorted-subset datasets, despite the large sequencing depth.

The chain is made from TRBV6-5 and TRBJ1-2; 7 bases in the middle match TRBD1. This clonotype was obtained from a man in his late teens or twenties in good health. The sequencing sample was made of memory CD4+ T cells sorted from blood. The sample's cell subset or site, from its label and the paper: CD45RA-negative fraction. The DNA sequence reads TGTGCCAGCAGTTACGACAGGGAACCCTCCTATGGCTACACCTTC. This encodes CASSYDREPSYGYTF.